The 2 T cell receptor beta chains below come from one sample, sequenced in a study of T cell clusters in autoimmune cytopenias. One tube held mixed TRB-A and TRB-B primer pools for touch-down PCR. Following a re-call of the multiplex PCR reads, TCRdb has one entry per CDR3 protein and lacks DNA. This repertoire includes about 12,000 distinct CDR3 sequences. Tens of thousands of genome equivalents of blood DNA were amplified for TRB. The sample taken for sequencing was peripheral blood. These receptors originate from a human donor with an autoimmune cytopenia or autoimmune hepatitis (not recorded which).

This chain connects TRBV6-2 or TRBV6-3 to TRBJ2-1; checking the TCRdb D call of TRBD1 is not possible without DNA. The length of the CDR3 is 16 residues. In germline, CDR1 is MNHEY, CDR2 SVGEGT. CDR3: CASSYSRRGIYNEQFF.

The chain couples TRBV5-5 to TRBJ2-5; TCRdb's D call of TRBD2 is untestable without DNA. The CDR3 sequence is 14 residues long. Germline V CDR1 and CDR2: SGHKS, YYEKEE (reference sequence). The CDR3 protein is CASRRAGGLETQYF.